This TCR beta chain stems from a study of blood T cell repertoires in COVID-19. Study-level information: Material from acute and convalescent COVID-19 was sourced from the United States, Italy and Spain. T cells, B-cell-depleted T cells, or PBMCs supplied cDNA or gDNA.

With 1 base removed from V and 3 bases from J, the gap between germline ends came to 5 bases. This CDR3 contains 13 residues. Looked up from germline, CDR1 is SGHTA and CDR2 is FQGNSA. Authors' analysis steps: Estimation of nucleated cell counts was performed using reference gene primer amplification. Data came from immunoSEQ multiplex PCR; TCRdb stores just in-frame clones and leaves some out. The V and J calls and the clone size are those of that table, but D and trimming were determined from the DNA. The table lists approximately 220,000 clones, around nine tenths of them singletons. The sample was peripheral blood. This TCR came from a man between 60 and 70 years old who had recovered from COVID-19. V gene TRBV7-2 combines with J gene TRBJ2-3, with a tentative D call TRBD1 (5 bases). For the CDR3, the DNA is TGTGCCAGCAGCTTAGACAGGACAGATACGCAGTATTTT. Amino acid sequence: CASSLDRTDTQYF.